One sample yielded the 15 T cell receptor beta chains listed below, sequenced in a study of blood T cell repertoires in COVID-19. Sequencing used immunoSEQ multiplex PCR; TCRdb keeps in-frame clones, though not all of them. The sample contains a few hundred thousand clones, more than 70% of which appear only once. Source material: peripheral blood. All receptors derive from a woman younger than 45 who had recovered from COVID-19.

The genes are TRBV9 and TRBJ1-3, with D uncertain. The CDR3 covers 14 residues. CDR1 SGDLS and CDR2 YYNGEE come from the germline V gene. The V gene lost 4 bases and the J gene lost 0 bases, with 8 bases spanning the gap. CDR3 sequence: CASSTRGSGNTIYF. The CDR3 DNA sequence: TGTGCCAGCAGCACCCGGGGCTCTGGAAACACCATATATTTT.

The chain couples TRBV7-9 to TRBJ1-1; D perhaps matches TRBD1 (5 bases). The CDR3 consists of 15 residues. Germline loops: CDR1 SEHNR, CDR2 FQNEAQ (reference sequence). Trimming shortened V by 5 bases and J by 6 bases, and 19 bases separated the two germline ends. This CDR3 is CASSSLAGGLAEAFF. DNA for the CDR3: TGTGCCAGCAGCAGCTTAGCCGGGGGACTGGCTGAAGCTTTCTTT.

This chain uses TRBV20-1 with TRBJ2-4; D may be TRBD2 (5 bases). Germline V gene sequence: CDR1 DFQATT, CDR2 SNEGSKA (reference sequence). V lost 3 bases to trimming and J lost 3 bases, with 9 bases between them. CDR3 length: 13 residues. CDR3 region: CSASRRGKNIQYF. The CDR3 DNA follows: TGCAGTGCTAGTCGACGGGGCAAAAACATTCAGTACTTC.

The chain couples TRBV4-2 to TRBJ2-7; 9 bases are shared with TRBD1. Trimming removed 3 bases from V and 4 bases from J; junction bases left unmatched: 7. The CDR3 totals 15 residues. Germline V gene sequence: CDR1 LGHNA, CDR2 YNFKEQ. The CDR3 coding sequence is TGTGCCAGCAGCCAGCTCGGGACAGGGTGGTACGAGCAGTACTTC. Amino acid sequence: CASSQLGTGWYEQYF.

J is TRBJ2-3 and V is TRBV5-6, with 7 positions matching TRBD1. The CDR3 length is 15 residues. CDR1 is SGHDT and CDR2 is YYEEEE in the germline V gene. V was clipped by 3 bases and J by 2 bases; unmatched bases: 6. CDR3 sequence: CASSSRKGATDTQYF. For the CDR3, the DNA is TGTGCCAGCAGCTCCCGGAAGGGGGCCACAGATACGCAGTATTTT.

J is TRBJ1-4 and V is TRBV18; 8 bases agree with TRBD1. This CDR3 has 13 amino acids. Trimming at V came to 6 bases and at J to 7 bases, leaving 4 bases not matched to a gene. Per germline, CDR1 KGHSH and CDR2 LQKENI. The CDR3 loop reads CASSPTGVEKLFF. DNA of the CDR3: TGTGCCAGCTCCCCGACAGGGGTTGAAAAACTGTTTTTT.

J is TRBJ2-1 and V is TRBV5-1; no firm D call. Trimming took 7 bases from V and 8 from J, leaving 16 bases between them. Germline CDR1 is SGHRS and CDR2 is YFSETQ. The CDR3 consists of 13 residues. CDR3 nucleotide sequence: TGCGCCAGCTCGGAGAGAGGTCACGATGAGCAGTTCTTC. It is translated as CASSERGHDEQFF.

The chain is built from TRBV24-1 and TRBJ2-5; TRBD1 agrees at 7 bases. CDR3 size: 15 residues. Germline CDR1 KGHDR, CDR2 SFDVKD. After removal of 2 bases from V and 3 bases from J, the junction contained 5 bases not matched to a gene. The CDR3, as DNA: TGTGCCACCAGTGATTCCGGGACAGTAAAAGAGACCCAGTACTTC. It encodes CATSDSGTVKETQYF.

The table lists this clone with a count of one. This sequence joins TRBV27 and TRBJ2-7; D is possibly TRBD1 (5 bases). The CDR3 loop spans 13 amino acids. Germline assignment: CDR1 MNHEY and CDR2 SMNVEV (reference sequence). The V end lost 5 bases, the J end lost 1 base, and 9 bases lay between the germline ends. CDR3 nucleotides: TGTGCCAGCAGTCCCAGGGTTTCCTACGAGCAGTACTTC. Protein sequence: CASSPRVSYEQYF.

V gene TRBV4-1 combines with J gene TRBJ1-2; tentative D call: TRBD1 (6 bases). CDR3 length: 15 residues. V was shortened by 3 bases and J by 7 bases, with 18 bases between the two germline ends. Germline CDR1 MGHRA, CDR2 YSYEKL. The CDR3: CASSHPTGQQGGYTF. As DNA, the CDR3 is TGCGCCAGCAGCCACCCGACAGGCCAACAGGGTGGCTACACCTTC.

The chain joins TRBV6-5 to TRBJ2-1, with a weak D call TRBD2 (5 bases). There are 13 residues in the CDR3. V was clipped by 7 bases and J by 8 bases, with 15 bases between them. Germline CDR1 MNHEY, CDR2 SVGAGI. Here the CDR3 DNA reads TGTGCCAGCACAACGGACTGGCTAGATGAGCAGTTCTTC. It translates to CASTTDWLDEQFF.

This rearrangement joins TRBV4-2 to TRBJ1-2; D might be TRBD1 (5 bases). From germline, CDR1 is LGHNA and CDR2 YNFKEQ. Deletions cut 0 bases from V and 5 bases from J, with 16 bases between. The CDR3 is made up of 16 amino acids. CDR3 loop: CASSQERSTVGYGYTF. The CDR3 DNA sequence: TGTGCCAGCAGCCAAGAAAGGTCGACAGTGGGGTATGGCTACACCTTC.

The gene calls are TRBV24-1 and TRBJ2-3; D perhaps matches TRBD2 (6 bases). Germline CDR1 KGHDR, CDR2 SFDVKD. V was pared by 0 bases and J by 4 bases, with 7 bases between. CDR3 length: 14 residues. The DNA for the CDR3 is TGTGCCACCAGTGATTTGGGCGGGGCAGATACGCAGTATTTT. Amino acids: CATSDLGGADTQYF.

The CDR3: CSVSTGVRYGYTF. The CDR3, as DNA: TGCAGCGTTTCAACAGGGGTACGATATGGCTACACCTTC. The chain uses TRBV29-1 and TRBJ1-2, with 7 positions matching TRBD1. The trim removed 5 bases at V and 5 bases at J, leaving 8 bases unmatched. CDR3 length: 13 residues. Germline assignment: CDR1 SQVTM and CDR2 ANQGSEA. The full variable domain, rest sourced from reference TRBV29-1 and TRBJ1-2, is SAVISQKPSRDICQRGTSLTIQCQVDSQVTMMFWYRQQPGQSLTLIATANQGSEATYESGFVIDKFPISRPNLTFSTLTVSNMSPEDSSIYLCSVSTGVRYGYTFGSGTRLTVV.

V is TRBV6-5 and J is TRBJ2-7; the D is unclear. CDR3 size: 13 residues. Germline V lookup: CDR1 MNHEY, CDR2 SVGAGI. The ends were cut back, 2 bases at V and 0 bases at J, with 5 bases in the middle. As DNA, the CDR3 is TGTGCCAGCAGTTACGACAACTCCTACGAGCAGTACTTC. It codes for CASSYDNSYEQYF.